This note documents a single TCR beta chain sequence. Its antigen is unknown. No per-base quality is available; no much larger clone lies one base away. This specimen comes from a study of lymphopenia after photon versus proton radiotherapy (dated by TCRdb to between 2018 and 2021). With regard to the full study: The study compared the immunological effects of photon versus proton radiation therapy in patients with gastrointestinal tumors who developed high-grade lymphopenia. A cohort of under 25 patients with gastrointestinal tumors who received either photon or proton therapy and subsequently developed lymphopenia was included. The goal of the study was to describe how the two radiation modalities differ in their effects on the immune system.

The paper's findings and limits, for the study overall: Across the cohort, an inverse correlation was found between a larger post-nadir drop in TCR diversity and overall survival time among patients who died. The survival association was assessed only in patients who died, and the authors presented better survival with proton therapy as a possibility rather than a demonstrated result. During treatment, patients who received photon therapy lost naive T cells and TCR diversity and gained effector/memory populations, whereas patients who received proton therapy remained relatively stable. Once the lymphocyte count had reached its nadir, the repertoires of photon-treated patients showed oligoclonal expansion, particularly of CD8+ Temra cells, and this expansion drove the decline in diversity.

Libraries were prepared through the immunoSEQ multiplex PCR assay. Deep sequencing of rearranged TCR beta loci, alongside multiparametric flow cytometry, was used to profile T cell repertoires. TCRdb holds this immuneACCESS table with in-frame rearrangements only. Some clones are missing; in checked studies, unresolved V genes explain under half, and the rest has no known cause. The sample records around 42,000 clones, 65% to 90% of which are singletons. The ten largest make up 2% to 2.5% of the sample. The germline V gene (reference sequence) provides CDR1 LNHNV and CDR2 YYDKDF. The V end loses 0 bases and the J end loses 9 bases, and a stretch of 12 bases separates them. Taken from cysteine to phenylalanine, the CDR3 has 15 residues. The entry retains the CDR3 DNA only, 45 bases that are in frame from base 1.

The V gene is TRBV15 and the J gene is TRBJ1-6; a tentative D call is TRBD1 (6 bases match). The sequence derives from a man aged 35-49 years with gastric cancer. The material sequenced was peripheral blood, taken from a patient treated with photon-based radiotherapy. The DNA sequence is as follows: TGTGCCACCAGCAGAGAAGGAGGGGGTCGTTCACCCCTCCACTTT. It codes for CATSREGGGRSPLHF.